These 10 T cell receptor beta chains were sequenced from one sample in a study of control samples from healthy donors and cancer patients. Here immunoSEQ multiplex PCR was the method, and the copy in TCRdb shows in-frame clones only, minus some. The table lists approximately 60,000 clones, 65% to 90% of them singletons, with over 4.5% in the top ten. The material sequenced was blood. These receptors all stem from a man aged 40-49 years in good health.

The gene calls are TRBV11-2 and TRBJ1-1; TRBD1 is a possible D gene (5 bases). There are 17 residues in the CDR3. The germline CDR1 and CDR2 sequences are SGHAT and FQNNGV. V was trimmed by 3 bases and J by 2 bases, leaving 19 bases between them. CDR3 protein: CASSLLEGDMPNTEAFF. CDR3 bases: TGTGCCAGCAGCTTGTTGGAAGGGGATATGCCAAACACTGAAGCTTTCTTT.

J is TRBJ2-2 and V is TRBV6-4; TRBD2 might be the D (6 bases). Per the germline V gene, CDR1 is MRHNA and CDR2 is SNTAGT. Between the trimmed V and J ends, which lost 1 base and 4 bases, there was a span of 10 bases. The CDR3 has 15 residues. Here the CDR3 reads CASSDLPGATGELFF. The DNA for the CDR3 is TGTGCCAGCAGTGACTTACCGGGAGCCACCGGGGAGCTGTTTTTT.

This clone was counted once. V gene TRBV11-3 combines with J gene TRBJ1-6; D not certain. This CDR3 contains 14 residues. Looked up from germline, CDR1 is SGHNT and CDR2 is YENEEA. Trimming stripped 3 bases from V and 0 bases from J, with 3 bases between. The CDR3 nucleotides read TGTGCCAGCAGCTTCAGCTCCTATAATTCACCCCTCCACTTT. Translated, it gives CASSFSSYNSPLHF.

The V gene is TRBV6-5, the J gene TRBJ1-3; D is undetermined. The CDR3 has 14 residues. Germline-derived CDR1 and CDR2 are MNHEY and SVGAGI. Deletions cut 2 bases from V and 2 bases from J, with 7 bases between. The CDR3 region is CASSYSAAGNTIYF. For the CDR3, the DNA is TGTGCCAGCAGTTACAGCGCAGCTGGAAACACCATATATTTT.

The rearrangement uses TRBV29-1 and TRBJ1-6; D unclear. V was trimmed by 6 bases and J by 7 bases, leaving 13 bases between them. This CDR3 is built from 13 residues. Per the germline V gene, CDR1 is SQVTM and CDR2 is ANQGSEA. CDR3 DNA: TGCAGCGTCCAGACCGGAAGGAATTCACCCCTCCACTTT. Protein: CSVQTGRNSPLHF.

V gene TRBV4-3 combines with J gene TRBJ2-1, with D perhaps matching TRBD1 or TRBD2 (5 bases each). The CDR3 runs 15 residues. Germline V lookup: CDR1 LGHNA, CDR2 YSLEER. The germline V and J ends were trimmed by 0 bases and 2 bases, with 8 bases remaining between them. The CDR3 loop reads CASSQDGTPYNEQFF. Written as DNA, the CDR3 is TGCGCCAGCAGCCAAGACGGGACGCCCTACAATGAGCAGTTCTTC.

This clone is a singleton in its sample. The chain combines TRBV29-1 with TRBJ1-1; no reliable D call. V was clipped by 4 bases and J by 0 bases, with 12 bases between them. The CDR3 sequence is 14 residues long. The germline V gene encodes CDR1 SQVTM and CDR2 ANQGSEA. DNA for the CDR3: TGCAGCGTTGTTACAAGCGGGGTGAACACTGAAGCTTTCTTT. This codes for CSVVTSGVNTEAFF.

The chain combines TRBV7-2 with TRBJ2-7; TRBD2 agrees at 13 bases. The germline V gene has CDR1 SGHTA and CDR2 FQGNSA. The ends lost 0 bases at V and 4 bases at J; junction bases unmatched: 12. This CDR3 region has 19 residues. The CDR3 spells CASSLAKLAGGPQGYEQYF. CDR3 coding DNA: TGTGCCAGCAGCTTAGCAAAACTAGCGGGAGGGCCCCAAGGGTACGAGCAGTACTTC. The full variable domain, with the rest looked up from reference TRBV7-2 and TRBJ2-7, is GAGVSQSPSNKVTEKGKDVELRCDPISGHTALYWYRQSLGQGLEFLIYFQGNSAPDKSGLPSDRFSAERTGGSVSTLTIQRTQQEDSAVYLCASSLAKLAGGPQGYEQYFGPGTRLTVT.

This clone is judged medium-sized (0.01 to 0.1%). The chain links TRBV5-6 to TRBJ2-5; a weak D match, TRBD1 (5 bases). CDR1 is SGHDT, CDR2 YYEEEE, per germline. V lost 2 bases, J lost 7 bases, and 15 bases lay in between. CDR3 size: 14 residues. The CDR3 DNA reads TGTGCCAGCAGCTTTAAATCAGGGCTCGGGACCCAGTACTTC. Protein: CASSFKSGLGTQYF.

The chain has TRBV25-1 and TRBJ2-5; TRBD2 agrees at 13 bases. CDR3 length: 16 residues. Per the germline V gene, CDR1 is MGHDK and CDR2 is SYGVNS. The V segment lost 4 bases and the J segment 5 bases; nucleotides outside the gene matches: 7. The CDR3 coding sequence is TGTGCCAGCAGTGCGAGGACTAGCGGGGGAGAGGAGACCCAGTACTTC. This translates into CASSARTSGGEETQYF.